The next 23 T cell receptor beta chains were all read from a single sample in a study of cytomegalovirus exposure and HLA in healthy donors. The PCR had 60 Vbeta and 13 Jbeta primers. The repertoire was sequenced with immunoSEQ multiplex PCR; TCRdb's copy has only in-frame clones and lacks some. The table lists around 110,000 clones, roughly 70% of them singletons. The sequenced sample consisted of PBMCs. The receptors were sampled from a man aged 30 to 45 in good health and CMV-seropositive.

In the case of this clone: The junction does not match germline at one end; this may be a read error. V usage is TRBV9 and J usage is TRBJ2-7, with a weak D call TRBD1 (6 bases). Per germline, CDR1 SGDLS and CDR2 YYNGEE. The CDR3 extends over 14 amino acids. CDR3 in amino acids: CASSSPDLSYEGVF. CDR3 sequence (DNA): TGTGCCAGCAGCTCCCCCGATCTCTCTTACGAGGGGGTCTTC.

The chain recombines TRBV29-1 with TRBJ1-5, with TRBD1 identical over 9 bases. V dropped 5 bases and J dropped 5; count of bases not matched to a gene: 7. CDR1 SQVTM and CDR2 ANQGSEA come from the germline V gene. CDR3 length: 14 residues. CDR3 in amino acids: CSVRGQGQHQPQHF. In nucleotides, the CDR3 is TGCAGCGTTCGGGGACAGGGCCAGCATCAGCCCCAGCATTTT. Full variable domain (missing parts from reference TRBV29-1 and TRBJ1-5): SAVISQKPSRDICQRGTSLTIQCQVDSQVTMMFWYRQQPGQSLTLIATANQGSEATYESGFVIDKFPISRPNLTFSTLTVSNMSPEDSSIYLCSVRGQGQHQPQHFGDGTRLSIL.

Remarks on this clone: Other nucleotide sequences from this sample produce the same CDR3. CDR3 DNA sequence: TGTGCCAGCAGTGAGATGACGGGGGGCTGGGGCACTGAAGCTTTCTTT. It yields the protein CASSEMTGGWGTEAFF. The gene calls are TRBV6-1 and TRBJ1-1, with D possibly being TRBD1 (6 bases). The CDR3 has 16 residues. Trimming took 3 bases from V and 4 from J, leaving 18 bases between them. Germline V gives CDR1 MNHNS, CDR2 SASEGT.

The rearrangement links TRBV29-1 to TRBJ1-1, with 9 positions matching TRBD1. The V and J ends lost 7 bases and 0 bases, in that order; junction bases with no gene match: 6. The CDR3 is made up of 14 amino acids. Germline V lookup: CDR1 SQVTM, CDR2 ANQGSEA. CDR3 in DNA: TGCAGCGGGGACAGGGAGGCCGTGAACACTGAAGCTTTCTTT. Amino acids: CSGDREAVNTEAFF.

The rearrangement uses TRBV19 and TRBJ1-5; TRBD1 matches at 12 bases. V lost 3 bases, J lost 5 bases, and 5 bases stayed unmatched. This CDR3 has 16 amino acids. Germline-derived CDR1 and CDR2 are LNHDA and SQIVND (reference sequence). CDR3 DNA sequence: TGTGCCAGTAGTATGGGGACAGGGGGCCGACATCAGCCCCAGCATTTT. Translation: CASSMGTGGRHQPQHF.

The CDR3 reads CASSQELGPNTGELFF. The DNA for the CDR3 is TGTGCCAGCAGCCAAGAACTAGGTCCGAACACCGGGGAGCTGTTTTTT. The chain combines TRBV7-2 with TRBJ2-2; TRBD2 is a possible D gene (5 bases). The CDR3 is made up of 16 amino acids. Trimming cost V 5 bases and J 0 bases, with 13 bases left between them. Germline lookup yields CDR1 SGHTA and CDR2 FQGNSA.

V gene TRBV27 combines with J gene TRBJ2-5; a possible D gene is TRBD1 (5 bases). Germline CDR1 MNHEY, CDR2 SMNVEV (reference sequence). The CDR3 has 15 amino acids. Trimming stripped 0 bases from V and 5 bases from J, with 13 bases between. In nucleotides, the CDR3 is TGTGCCAGCAGTTTATCGCTCAGGGCTTGGGAGACCCAGTACTTC. This codes for CASSLSLRAWETQYF.

V gene TRBV25-1 combines with J gene TRBJ2-3; 13 nucleotides line up with TRBD2. The CDR3 has 17 residues. With 4 bases clipped from V and 2 bases from J, the junction kept 6 bases outside the gene matches. Germline V gene sequence: CDR1 MGHDK, CDR2 SYGVNS. The CDR3 loop is CASSGPGLAGPTDTQYF. CDR3 sequence (DNA): TGTGCCAGCAGTGGGCCGGGACTAGCGGGGCCCACAGATACGCAGTATTTT.

There are a few counts of this clone. The V gene is TRBV7-8, the J gene TRBJ1-6, with a possible D match to TRBD1 (6 bases). The CDR3 loop spans 15 amino acids. In germline, CDR1 is SGHVS, CDR2 FQNEAQ. The V end lost 7 bases, the J end lost 3 bases, and 13 bases lay between the germline ends. The CDR3 here is CASTQRTVYNSPLHF. Written as DNA, the CDR3 is TGTGCCAGCACCCAGAGGACAGTCTATAATTCACCCCTCCACTTT. Variable domain in full (rest from reference TRBV7-8 and TRBJ1-6): GAGVSQSPRYKVAKRGQDVALRCDPISGHVSLFWYQQALGQGPEFLTYFQNEAQLDKSGLPSDRFFAERPEGSVSTLKIQRTQQEDSAVYLCASTQRTVYNSPLHFGNGTRLTVT.

This clone was observed once. The chain employs TRBV19 and TRBJ2-5; TRBD1 is a possible D gene (5 bases). Looked up from germline, CDR1 is LNHDA and CDR2 is SQIVND (reference sequence). The CDR3 runs to 16 residues. Between the trimmed V and J ends, which lost 4 bases and 1 base, there was a span of 16 bases. CDR3 bases: TGTGCCAGTAGTACCCAAATACAGGTGGGCCAAGAGACCCAGTACTTC. Protein sequence: CASSTQIQVGQETQYF.

V and J are TRBV5-5 and TRBJ2-7; maybe TRBD2 (5 bases). CDR3 length: 13 residues. The V end was cut by 1 base, the J end by 5 bases, with 10 bases between. The germline CDR1 and CDR2 sequences are SGHKS and YYEKEE (reference sequence). The CDR3 DNA is TGTGCCAGCAGCTTGATCCCGGGGAACGAGCAGTACTTC. Protein: CASSLIPGNEQYF.

CDR3 in amino acids: CASSLSREEEGYTF. In nucleotides, the CDR3 is TGTGCCAGCAGCTTATCGAGGGAAGAGGAGGGCTACACCTTC. This sequence joins TRBV7-9 and TRBJ1-2; D not certain. This CDR3 comprises 14 residues. CDR1 and CDR2 from the germline V gene are SEHNR and FQNEAQ (reference sequence). The ends were cut back, 2 bases at V and 8 bases at J, with 15 bases in the middle. The full variable domain, with the rest looked up from reference TRBV7-9 and TRBJ1-2, is DTGVSQNPRHKITKRGQNVTFRCDPISEHNRLYWYRQTLGQGPEFLTYFQNEAQLEKSRLLSDRFSAERPKGSFSTLEIQRTEQGDSAMYLCASSLSREEEGYTFGSGTRLTVV.

This clone was observed a few times. The chain employs TRBV5-1 and TRBJ2-3, with TRBD2 matching over 7 bases. J was trimmed by 2 bases and V by 3 bases; bases with no gene match: 18. From germline, CDR1 is SGHRS and CDR2 YFSETQ. This CDR3 has 19 residues. For the CDR3, the DNA is TGCGCCAGCAGCTCTCTTCTGGGAGGGCTAGCCACGGACACAGATACGCAGTATTTT. Its translation: CASSSLLGGLATDTDTQYF.

This clone was counted a few times. V gene TRBV7-8 combines with J gene TRBJ2-1; possibly TRBD1 or TRBD2 for D (9 bases each). Per germline, CDR1 SGHVS and CDR2 FQNEAQ. The CDR3 spans 19 residues. V lost 5 bases and J lost 1, with 24 bases in between. The CDR3 loop is CASSASTGGAGGSYNEQFF. Written as DNA, the CDR3 is TGTGCCAGCAGCGCGTCAACAGGGGGCGCGGGGGGGTCCTACAATGAGCAGTTCTTC. The full variable domain, its missing parts supplied by reference TRBV7-8 and TRBJ2-1, is GAGVSQSPRYKVAKRGQDVALRCDPISGHVSLFWYQQALGQGPEFLTYFQNEAQLDKSGLPSDRFFAERPEGSVSTLKIQRTQQEDSAVYLCASSASTGGAGGSYNEQFFGPGTRLTVL.

The chain couples TRBV10-3 to TRBJ1-1; 9 bases are a match to TRBD1. Germline loops: CDR1 ENHRY, CDR2 SYGVKD. This CDR3 is built from 17 residues. Unmatched junction bases numbered 10, after V lost 2 bases and J lost 3 bases. The CDR3 here is CAISEIQGTGKDTEAFF. CDR3 sequence (DNA): TGTGCCATCAGTGAGATACAAGGGACAGGGAAAGACACTGAAGCTTTCTTT.

The chain links TRBV30 to TRBJ1-5; possible D gene TRBD1, 5 bases. CDR1 and CDR2 from the germline V gene are GTSNPN and SVGIG (reference sequence). Trimming left V 0 bases short and J 7 bases short, with 13 bases between. This CDR3 contains 14 residues. CDR3 sequence: CAWSVLVGGQPQHF. In nucleotides, the CDR3 is TGTGCCTGGAGTGTCTTGGTCGGGGGGCAGCCCCAGCATTTT.

The chain uses TRBV28 and TRBJ2-7; the D gene is possibly TRBD1 (6 bases). Per germline, CDR1 MDHEN and CDR2 SYDVKM. V lost 6 bases and J 0 bases, leaving 18 bases between the germline ends. CDR3 length: 16 amino acids. The CDR3 sequence: CASSPEGRGSSYEQYV. The CDR3 DNA is TGTGCCAGCAGCCCTGAGGGCAGGGGTTCCTCCTACGAGCAGTACGTC.

This clone occurred a few times. This chain links TRBV27 with TRBJ2-1; the match to TRBD2 covers 14 bases. In germline, CDR1 is MNHEY, CDR2 SMNVEV (reference sequence). The CDR3 runs to 17 residues. Trimming at V came to 5 bases and at J to 4 bases, leaving 7 bases not matched to a gene. The CDR3, as DNA: TGTGCCAGCAGTCCAGGACTAGCGGGGGGACTTTACAATGAGCAGTTCTTC. It encodes CASSPGLAGGLYNEQFF.

This clone occurred a few times. The CDR3 DNA sequence: TGTGCCAGCAGCTTTACAGGGGGACAAGAGACCCAGTACTTC. Its translation is CASSFTGGQETQYF. The chain is built from TRBV7-6 and TRBJ2-5, with 8 bases lining up with TRBD1. Unmatched junction bases numbered 2, after V lost 3 bases and J lost 2 bases. CDR3 length: 14 residues. Germline CDR1 is SGHVS and CDR2 is FNYEAQ.

There are a few counts of this clone. V and J are TRBV29-1 and TRBJ1-4; 10 bases fit TRBD1. The CDR3 is 16 residues long. The V gene's germline CDR1 is SQVTM and CDR2 ANQGSEA. Trimming at V came to 1 base and at J to 3 bases, leaving 5 bases not matched to a gene. The CDR3: CSVEVLGTGANEKLFF. The CDR3 DNA is TGCAGCGTTGAAGTCCTCGGGACAGGGGCTAATGAAAAACTGTTTTTT.

The V call is TRBV11-2, the J call TRBJ2-3; D gene ambiguous. V lost 1 base and J lost 0, with 8 bases in between. Germline values: CDR1 SGHAT, CDR2 FQNNGV. CDR3 length: 15 amino acids. In DNA, the CDR3 is TGTGCCAGCAGCTTAGTTGCGGCTAGCACAGATACGCAGTATTTT. It specifies CASSLVAASTDTQYF. Filled out from reference TRBV11-2 and TRBJ2-3, the complete variable domain reads EAGVAQSPRYKIIEKRQSVAFWCNPISGHATLYWYQQILGQGPKLLIQFQNNGVVDDSQLPKDRFSAERLKGVDSTLKIQPAKLEDSAVYLCASSLVAASTDTQYFGPGTRLTVL.

V usage is TRBV19 and J usage is TRBJ2-3, with 7 bases matching TRBD2. Losses at the gene ends were 0 bases for V and 3 bases for J; bases not matched to a gene: 12. Germline CDR1 LNHDA, CDR2 SQIVND (reference sequence). The CDR3 sequence is 18 residues long. Written as DNA, the CDR3 is TGTGCCAGTAGTATAGAGCCCAGCGGGACGAAAGGGACAGATACGCAGTATTTT. This sequence encodes CASSIEPSGTKGTDTQYF.

There are a few counts of this clone. The rearrangement joins TRBV13 to TRBJ2-1, with 8 bases fitting TRBD2. CDR3 length equals 16 residues. V shed 4 bases, J shed 0 bases, and the junction held 5 bases outside the gene matches. Germline values: CDR1 PRHDT, CDR2 FYEKMQ (reference sequence). The DNA of the CDR3 is TGTGCCAGCAGCTCGAGAGGACTAGCCTCCTACAATGAGCAGTTCTTC. This gives the protein CASSSRGLASYNEQFF.